This T cell receptor (beta chain) emerged from a study of blood T cell repertoires in COVID-19. Turning to the study itself: From the United States, Italy and Spain came samples of acute and convalescent COVID-19.

Original processing notes: Researchers report that nucleated cell counts were estimated from reference gene primer amplification. The table came from immunoSEQ multiplex PCR; TCRdb's copy has only in-frame clones and leaves some out. V, J and clone size are those of that table, while D and trimming were read from the DNA. This table holds just under 150,000 clones, 80% to 90% found once. The sequencing sample was made of peripheral blood. This TCR was sampled from a woman in her forties or fifties with acute or convalescent COVID-19.

This chain's CDR3 is CASSLGPGLQYEQYF. CDR3 in DNA: TGTGCCAGCAGCTTAGGGCCGGGACTCCAATACGAGCAGTACTTC. The rearrangement uses TRBV7-6 and TRBJ2-7; TRBD2 might be the D (6 bases). V was trimmed by 1 base and J by 4 bases, leaving 14 bases between them. The CDR3 runs to 15 residues. CDR1 SGHVS and CDR2 FNYEAQ come from the germline V gene.